What follows are 21 T cell receptor beta chains derived from one specimen sequenced in a study of OX40 agonist ivuxolimab in advanced cancers. Libraries were prepared by immunoSEQ multiplex PCR; TCRdb keeps only in-frame clonotypes and omits some of them. The top ten hold 0.15% to 0.2% of the sample, which has about 100,000 clones, about 89% seen once. Specimen: CD4+ or CD8+ T cells sorted from blood, collected in a trial of the OX40 agonist ivuxolimab. The receptors come from an adult with an advanced solid tumor such as melanoma, head and neck, liver or kidney cancer.

In nucleotides, the CDR3 is TGTGCCAGCAGCTTAGTTCCGACAGCTAACACTGAAGCTTTCTTT. The encoded protein is CASSLVPTANTEAFF. The chain joins TRBV7-3 to TRBJ1-1; D is possibly TRBD1 (5 bases). Germline CDR1 SGHTA, CDR2 FQGTGA. V was pared by 2 bases and J by 2 bases, with 12 bases between. This CDR3 has 15 amino acids.

V and J are TRBV19 and TRBJ2-5; D is unresolved. CDR3 length: 17 amino acids. The ends were cut back, 10 bases at V and 2 bases at J, with 26 bases in the middle. CDR1 LNHDA and CDR2 SQIVND come from the germline V gene (reference sequence). The CDR3, as DNA: TGTGCCACTAGAGATTTGGGCAATGGGCTGACACAAGAGACCCAGTACTTC. Its protein product is CATRDLGNGLTQETQYF.

The chain combines TRBV14 with TRBJ2-7; possible D gene TRBD2, 5 bases. Germline CDR1 SGHDN, CDR2 FVKESK. V was clipped by 2 bases and J by 7 bases, with 15 bases between them. The CDR3 is 14 amino acids. This chain's CDR3 is CASSQLDPPGEQYF. The CDR3 coding sequence is TGTGCCAGCAGCCAACTCGACCCTCCGGGGGAGCAGTACTTC. The full variable domain, rest sourced from reference TRBV14 and TRBJ2-7, is EAGVTQFPSHSVIEKGQTVTLRCDPISGHDNLYWYRRVMGKEIKFLLHFVKESKQDESGMPNNRFLAERTGGTYSTLKVQPAELEDSGVYFCASSQLDPPGEQYFGPGTRLTVT.

This clone was detected only a few times. This chain uses TRBV19 with TRBJ1-2; 7 nucleotides match TRBD1. Per germline, CDR1 LNHDA and CDR2 SQIVND (reference sequence). The CDR3 has 14 residues. With 0 bases clipped from V and 8 bases from J, the junction kept 6 bases outside the gene matches. CDR3 in DNA: TGTGCCAGTAGTATAGATTCGACAGGGCACGGCTACACCTTC. Its protein is CASSIDSTGHGYTF.

The rearrangement uses TRBV2 and TRBJ2-7, with TRBD1 matching over 7 bases. The CDR3 has 13 amino acids. V lost 5 bases and J lost 5; bases outside the gene matches: 6. Germline V CDR1 and CDR2: SNHLY, FYNNEI. CDR3 region: CASSNRGRDEQYF. CDR3 nucleotides: TGTGCCAGCAGTAATAGGGGGCGCGACGAGCAGTACTTC. Variable domain in full (rest from reference TRBV2 and TRBJ2-7): EPEVTQTPSHQVTQMGQEVILRCVPISNHLYFYWYRQILGQKVEFLVSFYNNEISEKSEIFDDQFSVERPDGSNFTLKIRSTKLEDSAMYFCASSNRGRDEQYFGPGTRLTVT.

The chain recombines TRBV19 with TRBJ1-1; possibly TRBD1 for D (5 bases). The CDR3 extends over 15 amino acids. Trimming pared 3 bases from V and 7 bases from J, leaving 18 bases between. Germline CDR1 LNHDA, CDR2 SQIVND (reference sequence). The CDR3, as DNA: TGTGCCAGTAGTATTCATGGGGGATCGGGCGGTGAAGCTTTCTTT. This codes for CASSIHGGSGGEAFF. Full variable domain (remainder filled in from reference TRBV19 and TRBJ1-1): DGGITQSPKYLFRKEGQNVTLSCEQNLNHDAMYWYRQDPGQGLRLIYYSQIVNDFQKGDIAEGYSVSREKKESFPLTVTSAQKNPTAFYLCASSIHGGSGGEAFFGQGTRLTVV.

This chain connects TRBV6-1 to TRBJ2-7, with no clear D. This CDR3 comprises 12 residues. From germline, CDR1 is MNHNS and CDR2 SASEGT. V gave up 1 base and J gave up 4 bases, with 5 bases separating them. The CDR3 here is CASSEGRYEQYF. CDR3 nucleotides: TGTGCCAGCAGTGAAGGAAGATACGAGCAGTACTTC.

The sample holds one count of this clone. The chain employs TRBV7-8 and TRBJ2-7, with no clear D. CDR3 length: 11 amino acids. Trimming removed 4 bases from V and 4 bases from J, with 5 bases in between. Looked up from germline, CDR1 is SGHVS and CDR2 is FQNEAQ. CDR3 in amino acids: CASSSLYEQYF. In DNA, the CDR3 is TGTGCCAGCAGCTCCCTTTACGAGCAGTACTTC.

This clone was counted only a few times. The genes are TRBV30 and TRBJ1-3; a possible D gene is TRBD1 (5 bases). CDR3 length equals 15 residues. Germline V gene sequence: CDR1 GTSNPN, CDR2 SVGIG (reference sequence). The V gene lost 4 bases and the J gene lost 0 bases, with 13 bases spanning the gap. The CDR3 loop is CAWTGTSNSGNTIYF. The DNA for the CDR3 is TGTGCCTGGACCGGGACTTCCAACTCTGGAAACACCATATATTTT.

The chain employs TRBV14 and TRBJ2-7, with TRBD1 matching over 7 bases. Germline V gives CDR1 SGHDN, CDR2 FVKESK. The CDR3 has 14 residues. V lost 3 bases and J lost 2; bases outside the gene matches: 4. The CDR3 sequence: CASSQLDRAYEQYF. DNA of the CDR3: TGTGCCAGCAGCCAGTTAGACAGGGCCTACGAGCAGTACTTC.

V and J are TRBV7-2 and TRBJ2-6; D unresolved. Between the trimmed V and J ends, which lost 9 bases and 2 bases, there was a span of 11 bases. Per the germline V gene, CDR1 is SGHTA and CDR2 is FQGNSA. CDR3 length: 14 amino acids. Written as DNA, the CDR3 is TGTGCCAGTCAACGTGGGCCTGGGGCCAACGTCCTGACTTTC. This translates into CASQRGPGANVLTF.

The chain uses TRBV5-1 and TRBJ2-7, with 14 bases fitting TRBD2. This CDR3 is 19 amino acids long. Germline CDR1 SGHRS, CDR2 YFSETQ. Unmatched junction bases numbered 9, after V lost 0 bases and J lost 1 base. The CDR3 spells CASSLVWTSGRQRSYEQYF. The CDR3 DNA is TGCGCCAGCAGCTTGGTGTGGACTAGCGGGAGGCAAAGGTCCTACGAGCAGTACTTC.

The V and J genes are TRBV19 and TRBJ2-1, with unresolved D. CDR1 is LNHDA and CDR2 is SQIVND in the germline V gene (reference sequence). This CDR3 is built from 12 residues. Trimming cost V 1 base and J 6 bases, with 4 bases left between them. The CDR3 spells CASSIVFNEQFF. CDR3 DNA: TGTGCCAGTAGTATAGTGTTCAATGAGCAGTTCTTC.

This clone was seen once. This chain joins TRBV7-9 and TRBJ2-5; D is ambiguous. The V end lost 6 bases, the J end lost 2 bases, and 13 bases lay between the germline ends. This CDR3 has 14 residues. Germline CDR1 SEHNR, CDR2 FQNEAQ (reference sequence). The CDR3 nucleotides read TGTGCCAGCAGTCCGACTTGGTCGCAAGAGACCCAGTACTTC. Translated: CASSPTWSQETQYF. The variable domain in full, with the rest retrieved from reference TRBV7-9 and TRBJ2-5, is DTGVSQNPRHKITKRGQNVTFRCDPISEHNRLYWYRQTLGQGPEFLTYFQNEAQLEKSRLLSDRFSAERPKGSFSTLEIQRTEQGDSAMYLCASSPTWSQETQYFGPGTRLLVL.

This chain links TRBV6-6 with TRBJ2-5; 7 bases are a match to TRBD1. Trimming removed 6 bases from V and 0 bases from J; junction bases left unmatched: 10. In germline, CDR1 is MNHNY, CDR2 SVGAGI (reference sequence). This CDR3 contains 16 residues. In DNA form, the CDR3 reads TGTGCCAGCAGACCCCGGGACAGAGCGTACCAAGAGACCCAGTACTTC. This sequence encodes CASRPRDRAYQETQYF.

This clone was seen only once. The chain uses TRBV11-3 and TRBJ2-1, with unresolved D. Germline V CDR1 and CDR2: SGHNT, YENEEA. V dropped 5 bases and J dropped 2 bases, with 13 bases sitting between them. The CDR3 is 15 amino acids. The CDR3 region has the DNA TGTGCCAGCAGCCACGGGCAGGCCCCCTACAATGAGCAGTTCTTC. Protein product: CASSHGQAPYNEQFF.

The V call is TRBV11-2, the J call TRBJ2-5; 13 nucleotides line up with TRBD2. The CDR3 extends over 15 amino acids. The J segment lost 5 bases and the V segment lost 3 bases, leaving 3 bases of the junction unmatched. Germline lookup yields CDR1 SGHAT and CDR2 FQNNGV. The CDR3 loop reads CASSLGLAGPETQYF. The CDR3 region has the DNA TGTGCCAGCAGCTTGGGACTAGCGGGACCTGAGACCCAGTACTTC.

The CDR3 coding sequence is TGCGCCAGCAGCTTCCAGCCCCCAGGGATCTTGAACACTGAAGCTTTCTTT. Encoded protein: CASSFQPPGILNTEAFF. The chain is built from TRBV5-1 and TRBJ1-1, with D perhaps matching TRBD1 (5 bases). The V and J ends lost 2 bases and 0 bases respectively, with 17 bases between them. Germline CDR1 and CDR2: SGHRS and YFSETQ. The CDR3 runs 17 residues.

This clone has just a few counts. The genes are TRBV30 and TRBJ2-1; D gene uncertain. Germline CDR1 reads GTSNPN; CDR2 reads SVGIG (reference sequence). The CDR3 consists of 16 residues. V was pared by 1 base and J by 0 bases, with 13 bases between. CDR3 in amino acids: CAWSAIGFSSYNEQFF. The CDR3 DNA is TGTGCCTGGAGTGCAATAGGGTTTAGCTCCTACAATGAGCAGTTCTTC.

V and J are TRBV5-1 and TRBJ2-3, with D perhaps matching TRBD2 (5 bases). Germline CDR1 reads SGHRS; CDR2 reads YFSETQ. This CDR3 contains 14 residues. V gave up 0 bases and J gave up 5 bases, with 10 bases separating them. In DNA, the CDR3 is TGCGCCAGCAGCTTGGCCGGGCGGGTAGATACGCAGTATTTT. Translating it yields CASSLAGRVDTQYF.

V and J are TRBV5-1 and TRBJ2-3; 7 bases agree with TRBD2. V shed 0 bases, J shed 2 bases, and the junction held 6 bases outside the gene matches. CDR3 size: 16 residues. Germline assignment: CDR1 SGHRS and CDR2 YFSETQ. The CDR3 here is CASSLELAGLTDTQYF. The CDR3 DNA reads TGCGCCAGCAGCTTGGAGTTAGCGGGCCTCACAGATACGCAGTATTTT.